This T cell receptor (beta chain) was identified during a study of T cells expressing NK-cell markers. This CDR3 has 14 residues. The germline CDR1 and CDR2 sequences are SEHNR and FQNEAQ (reference sequence). cDNA encoding TCR beta was synthesized via 5'RACE template switching incorporating UMIs. TCRdb re-called the 5' RACE reads and catalogs CDR3 proteins one per entry, DNA excluded. This sample lists some 410,000 distinct CDR3 sequences; its ten largest clones have 7.3%. General observations from the study: Researchers report these clonotypes also headed the CD3+CD56-NKG2C+ fraction in a handful of donors.

Points on this clonotype: Its antigen is not known.

V usage is TRBV7-9 and J usage is TRBJ2-1; TCRdb proposes TRBD1, but this gene call is untestable without DNA. This sequence was found in a woman between 18 and 69 years old in good health. Sequencing input: blood T cells: a sorted CD56 or NKG2C T cell subset, CD4+ or CD8+ T cells, or bulk PBMC T cells (not recorded which). The CDR3: CASTPGRDKYEQFF. Full variable domain (remainder filled in from reference TRBV7-9 and TRBJ2-1): DTGVSQNPRHKITKRGQNVTFRCDPISEHNRLYWYRQTLGQGPEFLTYFQNEAQLEKSRLLSDRFSAERPKGSFSTLEIQRTEQGDSAMYLCASTPGRDKYEQFFGPGTRLTVL.